This TCR beta chain derives from a study of beta chain features in type 1 diabetes. At the level of the study: Investigators examined some 100 million sorted cells across all samples. Overall study results and limits: People with Type 1 diabetes carried modestly yet significantly shorter TCRB CDR3s in all four CD4+ subsets. In type 1 diabetes patients, VDJ junctions had fewer insertions; deletions at these junctions were more frequent.

Notes on this clone: Antigen unknown.

Via CD45RO/CCR7/CD25/CD127/CD95/CD27, cells of the CD4+ naive, central memory, regulatory and stem cell-like memory subsets were sorted. Expressed TCRB transcripts got sequenced, as all isolated RNA was reverse transcribed. Average reads for naive, central memory and regulatory T cell samples were about 3.57 million. Profiled with immunoSEQ multiplex PCR; TCRdb holds only in-frame clones, not every one. The data hold around 360,000 clones, with 10% to 15% observed a single time. CDR3 length: 14 residues. V was cut by 3 bases and J by 5 bases, with 14 bases left in between. The V gene's germline CDR1 is MDHEN and CDR2 SYDVKM.

The receptor was isolated from a young woman with type 1 diabetes. The chain carries TRBV28 and TRBJ2-7, with D possibly TRBD1 on 6 matching bases. The specimen sequenced was naive CD4+ T cells from blood. CDR3 protein: CASSLLDRIHEQYF. DNA for the CDR3: TGTGCCAGCAGTTTGTTAGACAGGATACACGAGCAGTACTTC.